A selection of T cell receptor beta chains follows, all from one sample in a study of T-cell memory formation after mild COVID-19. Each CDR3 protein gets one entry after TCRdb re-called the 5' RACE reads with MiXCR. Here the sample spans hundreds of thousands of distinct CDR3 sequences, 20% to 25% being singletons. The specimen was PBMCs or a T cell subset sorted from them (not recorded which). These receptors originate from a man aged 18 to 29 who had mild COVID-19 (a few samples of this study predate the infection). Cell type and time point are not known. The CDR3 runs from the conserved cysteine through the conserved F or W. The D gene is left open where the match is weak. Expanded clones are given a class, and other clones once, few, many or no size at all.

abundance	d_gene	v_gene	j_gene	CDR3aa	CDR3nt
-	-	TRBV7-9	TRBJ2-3	CASINRGGQITDTQYF	TGTGCCAGCATTAATAGAGGAGGACAAATCACAGATACGCAGTATTTT
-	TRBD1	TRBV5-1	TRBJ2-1	CASSGQGADEQFF	TGCGCCAGCAGCGGACAGGGGGCCGATGAGCAGTTCTTC
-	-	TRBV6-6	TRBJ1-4	CASSSYRAGGEKLFF	TGTGCCAGCAGTTCATACAGGGCCGGAGGTGAAAAACTGTTTTTT
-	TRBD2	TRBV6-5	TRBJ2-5	CASIPLAGGPLETQYF	TGTGCCAGCATCCCTTTAGCGGGGGGGCCGTTGGAGACCCAGTACTTC
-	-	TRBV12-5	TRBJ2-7	CASGLDRGSYEQYF	TGTGCTAGTGGTTTGGATCGGGGGTCCTACGAGCAGTACTTC
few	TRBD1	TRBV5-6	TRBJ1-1	CASSMGQGAVNTEAFF	TGTGCCAGCAGCATGGGACAGGGGGCTGTGAACACTGAAGCTTTCTTT
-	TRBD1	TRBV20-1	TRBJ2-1	CSARAVDRARYNEQFF	TGCAGTGCTAGAGCCGTAGACAGGGCCCGATACAATGAGCAGTTCTTC
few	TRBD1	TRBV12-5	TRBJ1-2	CASTTGGAGPTYGYTF	TGTGCTAGTACTACAGGGGGCGCCGGTCCTACCTATGGCTACACCTTC
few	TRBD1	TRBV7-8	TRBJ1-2	CASSSVPGQGRGYGYTF	TGTGCCAGCAGCTCCGTCCCGGGACAGGGGCGGGGGTATGGCTACACCTTC
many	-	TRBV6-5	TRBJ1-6	CARPTGIVGMNSPLHF	TGTGCCAGGCCGACAGGTATCGTAGGGATGAATTCACCCCTCCACTTT
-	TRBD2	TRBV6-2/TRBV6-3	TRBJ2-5	CASNREGTQYF	TGTGCCAGCAACCGGGAGGGGACCCAGTACTTC
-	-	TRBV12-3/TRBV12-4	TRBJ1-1	CARGRGAEAFF	TGTGCCAGGGGGAGAGGCGCTGAAGCTTTCTTT
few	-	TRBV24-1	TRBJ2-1	CATSPAAGANNEQFF	TGTGCCACCAGCCCCGCCGCGGGGGCTAACAATGAGCAGTTCTTC
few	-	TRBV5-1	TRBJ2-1	CASMIEGGYEQFF	TGCGCCAGCATGATAGAGGGGGGGTATGAGCAGTTCTTC
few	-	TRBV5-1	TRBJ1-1	CASSLVYIVTEAFF	TGCGCCAGCAGCTTGGTGTACATCGTCACTGAAGCTTTCTTT
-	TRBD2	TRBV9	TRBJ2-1	CASSVDGGGYNEQFF	TGTGCCAGCAGCGTAGACGGCGGGGGGTACAATGAGCAGTTCTTC
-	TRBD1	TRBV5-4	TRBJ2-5	CASRRGRVETQYF	TGTGCCAGCAGAAGGGGGCGCGTCGAGACCCAGTACTTC
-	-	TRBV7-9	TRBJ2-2	CASSQTGSGGELFF	TGTGCCAGCAGCCAAACAGGGTCCGGCGGGGAGCTGTTTTTT
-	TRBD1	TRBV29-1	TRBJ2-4	CSVIPRDRENIQYF	TGCAGCGTTATACCCCGGGACAGGGAAAACATTCAGTACTTC
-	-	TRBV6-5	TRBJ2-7	CASSYSRSYSEQYF	TGTGCCAGCAGTTACTCGAGATCGTATAGCGAGCAGTACTTC
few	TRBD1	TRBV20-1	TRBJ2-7	CSARDRWSYEQYF	TGCAGTGCTCGGGACAGGTGGTCCTACGAGCAGTACTTC
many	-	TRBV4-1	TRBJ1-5	CASTSLEGQPQHF	TGCGCCAGCACAAGTCTGGAGGGCCAGCCCCAGCATTTT
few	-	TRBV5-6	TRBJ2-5	CASSLAKGGETQYF	TGTGCCAGCAGCTTGGCCAAAGGGGGAGAGACCCAGTACTTC
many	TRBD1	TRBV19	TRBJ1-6	CASSGTGGDWPYNSPLHF	TGTGCCAGTAGCGGGACAGGGGGCGATTGGCCCTATAATTCACCCCTCCACTTT
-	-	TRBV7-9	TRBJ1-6	CASSSPSSSYNSPLHF	TGTGCCAGCAGCAGCCCGTCGAGCTCCTATAATTCACCCCTCCACTTT
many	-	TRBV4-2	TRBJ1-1	CASSLNLMNTEAFF	TGTGCCAGCAGCCTAAACCTCATGAACACTGAAGCTTTCTTT
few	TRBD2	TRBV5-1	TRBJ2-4	CAGSGGQAKNIQYF	TGCGCCGGTAGCGGGGGACAAGCCAAAAACATTCAGTACTTC
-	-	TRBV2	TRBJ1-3	CASSVESSGNTIYF	TGTGCCAGCAGCGTCGAAAGCTCTGGAAACACCATATATTTT
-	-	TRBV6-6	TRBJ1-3	CASSQGLFGNTIYF	TGTGCCAGCAGTCAGGGGTTATTTGGAAACACCATATATTTT
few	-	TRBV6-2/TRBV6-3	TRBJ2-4	CASSFILAKNIQYF	TGTGCCAGCAGTTTTATACTAGCCAAAAACATTCAGTACTTC
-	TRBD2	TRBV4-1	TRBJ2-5	CASSQESGGETQYF	TGCGCCAGCAGCCAAGAGTCGGGGGGAGAGACCCAGTACTTC
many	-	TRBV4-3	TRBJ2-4	CASSQETVPKAKNIQYF	TGCGCCAGCAGCCAAGAAACTGTACCTAAAGCCAAAAACATTCAGTACTTC
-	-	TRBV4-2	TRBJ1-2	CASRSDPWGTDGYTF	TGTGCCAGCAGAAGCGACCCCTGGGGGACGGATGGCTACACCTTC
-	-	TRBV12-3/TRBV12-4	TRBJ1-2	CASSATQAYGYTF	TGTGCCAGCAGTGCTACACAGGCCTATGGCTACACCTTC
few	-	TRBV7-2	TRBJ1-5	CASRSGAGGNQPQHF	TGTGCCAGCAGGTCAGGGGCAGGGGGCAATCAGCCCCAGCATTTT
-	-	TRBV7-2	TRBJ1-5	CASSFSREEPQHF	TGTGCCAGCAGCTTTTCCAGGGAGGAGCCCCAGCATTTT
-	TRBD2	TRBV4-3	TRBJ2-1	CASSQDGQRGPEFYNEQFF	TGCGCCAGCAGCCAAGATGGCCAGCGGGGGCCTGAATTCTACAATGAGCAGTTCTTC
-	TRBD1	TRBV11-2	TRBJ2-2	CASSLGQGADTGELFF	TGTGCCAGCAGCTTAGGGCAGGGGGCGGACACCGGGGAGCTGTTTTTT
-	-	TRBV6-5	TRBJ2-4	CASSPQEGTLAKNIQYF	TGTGCCAGCAGTCCCCAGGAGGGTACTTTAGCCAAAAACATTCAGTACTTC
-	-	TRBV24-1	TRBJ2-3	CATSRPSTDTQYF	TGTGCCACCAGTCGTCCGAGCACAGATACGCAGTATTTT
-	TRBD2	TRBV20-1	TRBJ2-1	CSARDGGDNEQFF	TGCAGTGCTAGAGATGGGGGGGACAATGAGCAGTTCTTC
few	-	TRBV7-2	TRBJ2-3	CASSFERTRGADTQYF	TGTGCCAGCAGCTTCGAACGGACCCGGGGCGCAGATACGCAGTATTTT
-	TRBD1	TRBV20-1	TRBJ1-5	CSAGQANQPQHF	TGCAGTGCCGGACAGGCCAATCAGCCCCAGCATTTT